This T cell receptor (beta chain) was sequenced in a study of blood T cell repertoires in COVID-19. This clone has just one count. Libraries were prepared by immunoSEQ multiplex PCR; TCRdb keeps only in-frame clonotypes and omits some of them. Of 150,000 to 200,000 clones in the sample, around 86% were seen once. V lost 6 bases and J lost 2, with 8 bases in between. Germline CDR1 MNHEY, CDR2 SVGAGI. The CDR3 contains 12 residues. The sequence was collected from a man in his sixties or seventies with acute or convalescent COVID-19. Sample: peripheral blood. The chain recombines TRBV6-5 with TRBJ2-7; D is possibly TRBD2 (5 bases). The CDR3 here is CASRPGTYEQYF. The CDR3 region has the DNA TGTGCCAGCAGGCCGGGAACCTACGAGCAGTACTTC.